The 28 T cell receptor beta chains given below trace back to one sample, sequenced in a study of lymphopenia after photon versus proton radiotherapy. Repertoires were generated with immunoSEQ multiplex PCR, while TCRdb's copy carries only in-frame clones and drops some. The data contain 25,000 to 35,000 clones, under 90% of them singletons. The source material was peripheral blood, sampled from a patient treated with photon-based radiotherapy. These receptors were obtained from a woman between 50 and 59 years old with pancreatic cancer.

V gene TRBV28 combines with J gene TRBJ2-1; D remains unclear. The CDR3 spans 17 residues. The V gene's germline CDR1 is MDHEN and CDR2 SYDVKM. V was shortened by 6 bases and J by 2 bases, with 20 bases between the two germline ends. CDR3 coding DNA: TGTGCCAGCAGCCACACACGGGCGATATGGCCCTACAATGAGCAGTTCTTC. It is translated as CASSHTRAIWPYNEQFF. Full variable domain (rest looked up from reference TRBV28 and TRBJ2-1): DVKVTQSSRYLVKRTGEKVFLECVQDMDHENMFWYRQDPGLGLRLIYFSYDVKMKEKGDIPEGYSVSREKKERFSLILESASTNQTSMYLCASSHTRAIWPYNEQFFGPGTRLTVL.

The chain is built from TRBV9 and TRBJ2-3; D gene unclear. Looked up from germline, CDR1 is SGDLS and CDR2 is YYNGEE. Trimming cost V 2 bases and J 5 bases, with 9 bases left between them. The CDR3 contains 13 residues. The CDR3 is CASSVGMVDTQYF. The CDR3 DNA sequence: TGTGCCAGCAGCGTGGGAATGGTAGATACGCAGTATTTT.

This rearrangement joins TRBV9 to TRBJ2-7; D might be TRBD1 or TRBD2, each matching 5 bases. The CDR3 runs 13 residues. CDR1 and CDR2 (germline): SGDLS, YYNGEE. The V and J ends lost 3 bases and 0 bases respectively, with 7 bases between them. The CDR3 protein is CASSAGPSYEQYF. CDR3 bases: TGTGCCAGCAGCGCGGGACCCTCCTACGAGCAGTACTTC.

V usage is TRBV30 and J usage is TRBJ1-5; D remains ambiguous. Trimming cost V 2 bases and J 5 bases, with 10 bases left between them. This CDR3 spans 13 amino acids. CDR1 is GTSNPN and CDR2 is SVGIG in the germline V gene (reference sequence). The CDR3 protein is CAWSRGWDQPQHF. CDR3 nucleotides: TGTGCCTGGAGTCGGGGTTGGGATCAGCCCCAGCATTTT.

The CDR3 coding sequence is TGTGCCATCAGGTCCCCGGGGGGGGTAGGCACAGATACGCAGTATTTT. Protein sequence: CAIRSPGGVGTDTQYF. The gene calls are TRBV10-3 and TRBJ2-3; 8 positions match TRBD2. J gave up 1 base and V 6 bases, and 9 bases lay outside the gene matches. The germline V gene encodes CDR1 ENHRY and CDR2 SYGVKD. This CDR3 is built from 16 residues.

This clone was counted a few times. The gene calls are TRBV27 and TRBJ2-7; possible D gene TRBD2, 6 bases. The V end lost 5 bases, the J end lost 1 base, and 27 bases lay between the germline ends. The CDR3 runs to 19 residues. CDR1 is MNHEY, CDR2 SMNVEV, per germline (reference sequence). CDR3 nucleotide sequence: TGTGCCAGCAGTAAAGGATTTTTTACTTCAGGGAGGTTATCCTACGAGCAGTACTTC. Encoded protein: CASSKGFFTSGRLSYEQYF.

This sequence joins TRBV28 and TRBJ2-7; TRBD2 aligns across 11 bases. Germline trimming cut 6 bases from V and 2 bases from J; bases unmatched to any gene: 9. This CDR3 region has 16 residues. Germline V gives CDR1 MDHEN, CDR2 SYDVKM. This CDR3 reads CASRLRGTSGPYEQYF. DNA for the CDR3: TGTGCCAGCAGATTAAGAGGGACTAGCGGACCCTACGAGCAGTACTTC.

The chain is built from TRBV27 and TRBJ2-5, with D possibly matching TRBD2 (5 bases). The germline gives CDR1 MNHEY, CDR2 SMNVEV (reference sequence). Trimming took off 8 bases at V and 3 bases at J, with 19 bases between the two ends. The CDR3 length is 15 residues. This CDR3 is CASSSGGAGKETQYF. The CDR3 nucleotides are TGTGCCAGCTCATCGGGCGGAGCCGGGAAAGAGACCCAGTACTTC.

J is TRBJ1-2 and V is TRBV9; 10 nucleotides align to TRBD1. V lost 3 bases to trimming and J lost 2 bases; unmatched junction nucleotides: 16. This CDR3 contains 19 residues. From germline, CDR1 is SGDLS and CDR2 YYNGEE. CDR3 amino acids: CASSDGTGVVQFANYGYTF. The CDR3 nucleotides read TGTGCCAGCAGCGACGGGACAGGGGTCGTTCAATTCGCAAACTATGGCTACACCTTC.

The chain is built from TRBV11-2 and TRBJ2-7; 9 nucleotides align to TRBD2. The CDR3 has 18 amino acids. Per germline, CDR1 SGHAT and CDR2 FQNNGV. V lost 1 base and J lost 0; bases outside the gene matches: 10. For the CDR3, the DNA is TGTGCCAGCAGCTTAGCCGTAAGACTAGCGGCGATCTCCTACGAGCAGTACTTC. Its translation: CASSLAVRLAAISYEQYF.

V gene TRBV19 combines with J gene TRBJ1-2; TRBD1 matches at 11 bases. CDR3 length: 15 residues. Germline V gives CDR1 LNHDA, CDR2 SQIVND (reference sequence). The V and J ends lost 5 bases and 5 bases, in that order; junction bases with no gene match: 7. The CDR3 sequence: CASSARTGGLYGYTF. The CDR3 DNA follows: TGTGCCAGTAGTGCGAGGACAGGGGGCTTGTATGGCTACACCTTC.

The gene calls are TRBV28 and TRBJ2-1; 15 positions agree with TRBD2. Germline CDR1 MDHEN, CDR2 SYDVKM. The CDR3 length is 20 residues. V gave up 1 base and J gave up 1 base; unmatched junction bases: 8. The CDR3: CASSLYLGLAGGRSYNEQFF. CDR3 in DNA: TGTGCCAGCAGTTTATATCTGGGACTAGCGGGAGGCCGGTCCTACAATGAGCAGTTCTTC.

The count of this clone is one. The rearrangement uses TRBV10-3 and TRBJ2-7; D remains ambiguous. Trimming cost V 2 bases and J 2 bases, with 7 bases left between them. The CDR3 totals 13 residues. Germline CDR1 ENHRY, CDR2 SYGVKD. CDR3 DNA: TGTGCCATCAGTGAGGGTGAGGCCTACGAGCAGTACTTC. Translated: CAISEGEAYEQYF.

This chain connects TRBV28 to TRBJ2-5, with a weak D call TRBD2 (6 bases). Trimming cost V 3 bases and J 5 bases, with 16 bases left between them. This CDR3 spans 15 amino acids. Looked up from germline, CDR1 is MDHEN and CDR2 is SYDVKM. CDR3 nucleotides: TGTGCCAGCAGTTTCATCTTGGAGGGGTGGGAGACCCAGTACTTC. Its protein product is CASSFILEGWETQYF. Together with reference TRBV28 and TRBJ2-5, the CDR3 gives the full variable domain: DVKVTQSSRYLVKRTGEKVFLECVQDMDHENMFWYRQDPGLGLRLIYFSYDVKMKEKGDIPEGYSVSREKKERFSLILESASTNQTSMYLCASSFILEGWETQYFGPGTRLLVL.

This sequence joins TRBV19 and TRBJ2-7; tentative D call: TRBD1 (6 bases). The ends were cut back, 6 bases at V and 0 bases at J, with 12 bases in the middle. The length of the CDR3 is 14 residues. CDR1 and CDR2 (germline): LNHDA, SQIVND (reference sequence). In DNA, the CDR3 is TGTGCCAGTAGCCAGGGGCAGGTCTCCTACGAGCAGTACTTC. Its translation: CASSQGQVSYEQYF.

The chain combines TRBV7-2 with TRBJ2-6, with D tentatively TRBD1 or TRBD2 (5 bases each). Deletions cut 1 base from V and 2 bases from J, with 12 bases between. The CDR3 spans 17 residues. The germline V gene encodes CDR1 SGHTA and CDR2 FQGNSA. CDR3 in DNA: TGTGCCAGCAGCTTAGTGGGACCTAGGACTGGGGCCAACGTCCTGACTTTC. Translation gives CASSLVGPRTGANVLTF.

As DNA, the CDR3 is TGTGCCAGCAGTTCACCCGGGAGGGTGAACTATGGCTACACCTTC. Protein product: CASSSPGRVNYGYTF. This rearrangement joins TRBV28 to TRBJ1-2; D is ambiguous. The CDR3 extends over 15 amino acids. Germline-derived CDR1 and CDR2 are MDHEN and SYDVKM. Trimming left V 4 bases short and J 2 bases short, with 14 bases between.

The CDR3 region is CASSPTGAGSLGETQYF. The DNA for the CDR3 is TGCGCCAGCAGCCCGACAGGGGCTGGTTCCTTAGGAGAGACCCAGTACTTC. The chain carries TRBV10-2 and TRBJ2-5, with TRBD1 matching 8 bases. Trimming cost V 6 bases and J 4 bases; bases outside gene matches: 16. There are 17 residues in the CDR3. Germline V CDR1 and CDR2: WSHSY, SAAADI.

The chain carries TRBV18 and TRBJ2-2; the D gene is possibly TRBD2 (5 bases). This CDR3 comprises 15 residues. Trimming took off 3 bases at V and 1 base at J, with 9 bases between the two ends. Germline assignment: CDR1 KGHSH and CDR2 LQKENI. Here the CDR3 reads CASSPREGNTGELFF. CDR3 DNA: TGTGCCAGCTCACCCCGAGAGGGGAACACCGGGGAGCTGTTTTTT.

The chain is built from TRBV9 and TRBJ2-3, with D possibly being TRBD1 (6 bases). With 0 bases removed from V and 6 bases from J, the gap between germline ends came to 20 bases. The germline gives CDR1 SGDLS, CDR2 YYNGEE. The CDR3 is made up of 17 amino acids. CDR3 nucleotide sequence: TGTGCCAGCAGCGTAGCCCTCGGTAGGGCTGGACAGGATACGCAGTATTTT. It codes for CASSVALGRAGQDTQYF.

The rearrangement uses TRBV19 and TRBJ1-4, with 8 bases matching TRBD1. Germline V CDR1 and CDR2: LNHDA, SQIVND (reference sequence). The CDR3 totals 13 residues. Trimming cost V 8 bases and J 3 bases; bases outside gene matches: 2. The CDR3 reads CASRDRPNEKLFF. The CDR3 DNA follows: TGTGCCAGTCGGGACAGGCCTAATGAAAAACTGTTTTTT.

The genes are TRBV7-8 and TRBJ2-1, with D maybe TRBD2 (6 bases). With 1 base removed from V and 6 bases from J, the gap between germline ends came to 10 bases. In germline, CDR1 is SGHVS, CDR2 FQNEAQ. The CDR3 contains 14 residues. CDR3 nucleotide sequence: TGTGCCAGCAGCTTAGTTTCGCGGGGCAATGAGCAGTTCTTC. Encoded protein: CASSLVSRGNEQFF. Filled out from reference TRBV7-8 and TRBJ2-1, the complete variable domain reads GAGVSQSPRYKVAKRGQDVALRCDPISGHVSLFWYQQALGQGPEFLTYFQNEAQLDKSGLPSDRFFAERPEGSVSTLKIQRTQQEDSAVYLCASSLVSRGNEQFFGPGTRLTVL.

The chain recombines TRBV5-5 with TRBJ1-1, with D perhaps matching TRBD1 (5 bases). With 0 bases removed from V and 4 bases from J, the gap between germline ends came to 16 bases. There are 16 residues in the CDR3. Germline V gene data show CDR1 as SGHKS and CDR2 as YYEKEE (reference sequence). As DNA, the CDR3 is TGTGCCAGCAGCTTGGTCTTAGGCAGGGATGTCACTGAAGCTTTCTTT. Its translation is CASSLVLGRDVTEAFF.

The rearrangement links TRBV10-1 to TRBJ2-1, with a tentative D call TRBD2 (5 bases). The CDR3 is 16 residues long. Between the trimmed V and J ends, which lost 4 bases and 4 bases, there was a span of 17 bases. Germline-derived CDR1 and CDR2 are WNHNN and SYGVQD (reference sequence). CDR3 nucleotides: TGCGCCAGCAGTGTTTCGCGGGCCCCGGGGTACAATGAGCAGTTCTTC. Translation gives CASSVSRAPGYNEQFF.

The chain has TRBV7-2 and TRBJ2-7, with D possibly being TRBD1 (6 bases). V was pared by 2 bases and J by 5 bases, with 13 bases between. This CDR3 region has 14 residues. Germline V gene data show CDR1 as SGHTA and CDR2 as FQGNSA. The CDR3 region is CASSLRTSGDEQYF. The CDR3 DNA sequence: TGTGCCAGCAGCTTACGAACCTCAGGGGACGAGCAGTACTTC.

V is TRBV27 and J is TRBJ1-5; 9 bases align to TRBD1. Unmatched junction bases numbered 6, after V lost 5 bases and J lost 7 bases. Germline V gene lookup returns CDR1 MNHEY and CDR2 SMNVEV (reference sequence). CDR3 length: 14 residues. The DNA of the CDR3 is TGTGCCAGCAGTACCCAACAGGGGGCGCAGCCCCAGCATTTT. As protein: CASSTQQGAQPQHF.

The chain links TRBV19 to TRBJ1-1, with D perhaps TRBD1 (5 bases). Trimming shortened V by 2 bases and J by 3 bases, and 7 bases separated the two germline ends. The germline CDR1 and CDR2 sequences are LNHDA and SQIVND (reference sequence). This CDR3 has 13 residues. The CDR3 loop reads CASSIRGDTEAFF. CDR3 sequence (DNA): TGTGCCAGTAGTATACGAGGGGACACTGAAGCTTTCTTT. The variable domain in full, with the rest retrieved from reference TRBV19 and TRBJ1-1, is DGGITQSPKYLFRKEGQNVTLSCEQNLNHDAMYWYRQDPGQGLRLIYYSQIVNDFQKGDIAEGYSVSREKKESFPLTVTSAQKNPTAFYLCASSIRGDTEAFFGQGTRLTVV.

V is TRBV5-4 and J is TRBJ1-3; possibly TRBD1 for D (6 bases). Germline lookup yields CDR1 SGHNT and CDR2 YYREEE (reference sequence). V was clipped by 0 bases and J by 0 bases, with 10 bases between them. This CDR3 has 16 amino acids. Here the CDR3 reads CASSLVGGGSGNTIYF. The CDR3 DNA sequence: TGTGCCAGCAGCTTGGTAGGGGGGGGCTCTGGAAACACCATATATTTT.